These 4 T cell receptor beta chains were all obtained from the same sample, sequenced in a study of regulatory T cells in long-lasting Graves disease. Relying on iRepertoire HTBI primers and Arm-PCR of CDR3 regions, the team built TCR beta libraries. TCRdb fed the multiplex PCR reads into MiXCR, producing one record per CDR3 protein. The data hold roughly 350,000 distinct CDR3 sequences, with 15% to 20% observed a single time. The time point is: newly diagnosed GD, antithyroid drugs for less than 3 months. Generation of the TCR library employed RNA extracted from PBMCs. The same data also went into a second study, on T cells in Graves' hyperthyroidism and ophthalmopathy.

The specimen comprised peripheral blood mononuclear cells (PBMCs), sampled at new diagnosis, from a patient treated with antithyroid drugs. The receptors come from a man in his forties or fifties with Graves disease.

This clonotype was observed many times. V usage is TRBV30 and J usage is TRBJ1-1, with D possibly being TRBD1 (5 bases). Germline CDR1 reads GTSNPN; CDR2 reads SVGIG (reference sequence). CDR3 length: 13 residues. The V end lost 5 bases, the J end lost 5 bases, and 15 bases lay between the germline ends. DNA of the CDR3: TGTGCCTGGGGATGGGACGGGGGGACTGAAGCTTTCTTT. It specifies CAWGWDGGTEAFF.

CDR3 amino acids: CASSRDGLEQYF. In DNA form, the CDR3 reads TGTGCCAGCTCGCGGGACGGTCTCGAGCAGTACTTC. The chain is built from TRBV18 and TRBJ2-7; maybe TRBD2 (6 bases). V lost 6 bases and J 6 bases, leaving 12 bases between the germline ends. The CDR3 spans 12 residues. CDR1 and CDR2 from the germline V gene are KGHSH and LQKENI.

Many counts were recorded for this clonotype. CDR3 in DNA: TGTGCCTGGGGCGTGGGAACCGGGGGGTATGAGCAGTTCTTC. Its protein is CAWGVGTGGYEQFF. J is TRBJ2-1 and V is TRBV30, with TRBD2 matching 7 bases. With V trimmed by 5 bases and J by 8 bases, 12 bases remained unmatched. The CDR3 runs to 14 residues. CDR1 and CDR2 from the germline V gene are GTSNPN and SVGIG (reference sequence).

CDR3 bases: TGCAGCGTTGAAACCGGGCTCCCCTACAATGAGCAGTTCTTC. The encoded protein is CSVETGLPYNEQFF. The V gene is TRBV29-1, the J gene TRBJ2-1; D remains ambiguous. The CDR3 extends over 14 amino acids. Deletions cut 2 bases from V and 2 bases from J, with 10 bases between. In germline, CDR1 is SQVTM, CDR2 ANQGSEA.